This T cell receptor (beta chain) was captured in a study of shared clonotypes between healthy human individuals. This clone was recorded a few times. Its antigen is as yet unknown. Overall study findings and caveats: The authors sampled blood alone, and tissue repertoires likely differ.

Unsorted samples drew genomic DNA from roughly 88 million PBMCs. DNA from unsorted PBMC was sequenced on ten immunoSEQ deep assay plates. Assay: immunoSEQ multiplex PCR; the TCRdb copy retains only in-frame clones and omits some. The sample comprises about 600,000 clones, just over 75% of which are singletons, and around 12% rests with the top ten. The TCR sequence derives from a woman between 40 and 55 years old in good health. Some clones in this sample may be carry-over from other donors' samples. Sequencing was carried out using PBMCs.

This chain's CDR3 is CASSFDLDERPYEQYF. CDR3 nucleotides: TGTGCCAGCAGTTTTGATCTAGATGAACGTCCCTACGAGCAGTACTTC. The chain employs TRBV6-5 and TRBJ2-7; no firm D call. Trimming removed 4 bases from V and 2 bases from J, with 18 bases in between. The CDR3 is 16 residues long. Germline V gene data show CDR1 as MNHEY and CDR2 as SVGAGI.